This record covers a single T cell receptor (beta chain). Its antigen is still unknown. The data stem from a study of blood T cells in healthy people across ages. Whole-study findings and limits: CMV status of donors was unknown, possibly confounding expanded clonotype changes.

A second PCR, run for about 6 to 11 cycles, used a sample-barcoded 5' primer plus a J-beta primer mix. Every individual sample yielded 2.5 million or more paired-end reads (each containing CDR3). MiXCR, applied by TCRdb to the 5' RACE reads, yields one record per CDR3 protein. The table has around 1,900,000 distinct CDR3 sequences, 30% to 40% seen once. The CDR3 extends over 15 amino acids. The germline CDR1 and CDR2 sequences are SQVTM and ANQGSEA. The J segment lost 5 bases and the V segment lost 1 base, leaving 10 bases of the junction unmatched. In terms of origin and age, donors were healthy Caucasian individuals from Russia aged 6 to 90. Each donor's blood draw was approximately 10 milliliters of peripheral blood.

The source of this sequence is a human donor in good health. Material for sequencing was blood. The V gene is TRBV29-1, the J gene TRBJ1-1, with 7 bases identical to TRBD1. The CDR3 DNA sequence: TGCAGCGTTGAAGGGAAGACAGGGATATTTACTGAAGCTTTCTTT. Its translation: CSVEGKTGIFTEAFF.